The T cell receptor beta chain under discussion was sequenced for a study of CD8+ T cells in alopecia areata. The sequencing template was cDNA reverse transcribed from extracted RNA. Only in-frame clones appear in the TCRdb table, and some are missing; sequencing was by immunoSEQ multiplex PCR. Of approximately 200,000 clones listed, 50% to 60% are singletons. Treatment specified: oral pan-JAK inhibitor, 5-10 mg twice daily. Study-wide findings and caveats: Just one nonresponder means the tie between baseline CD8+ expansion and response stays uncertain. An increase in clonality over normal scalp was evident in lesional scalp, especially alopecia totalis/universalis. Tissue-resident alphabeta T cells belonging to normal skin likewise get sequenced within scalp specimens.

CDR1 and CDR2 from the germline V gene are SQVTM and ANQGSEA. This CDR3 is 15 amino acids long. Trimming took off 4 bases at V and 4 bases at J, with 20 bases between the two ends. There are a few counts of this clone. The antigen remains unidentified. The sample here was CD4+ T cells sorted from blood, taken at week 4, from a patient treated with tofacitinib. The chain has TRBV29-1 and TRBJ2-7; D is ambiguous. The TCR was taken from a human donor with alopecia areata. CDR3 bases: TGCAGCGTTGCTGCCTCTCAGCTGGCTGGATACGAGCAGTACTTC. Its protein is CSVAASQLAGYEQYF.